Listed here is a single T cell receptor beta chain. TCRdb ran MiXCR on the RT-PCR reads and lists one entry per CDR3 protein. Among 650,000 to 800,000 distinct CDR3 sequences, approximately 14% were seen once, and the ten largest hold roughly 3.6%. The TCR was taken from a female donor in good health, serving as a healthy control. Sequenced sample: memory CD4+ T cells from blood.

CDR3 in DNA: TGCAGTGCTAAAGTTATCCGGGACACCAAAGGAGCTTTCTTT. Its translation: CSAKVIRDTKGAFF. The chain employs TRBV20-1 and TRBJ1-1, with D perhaps TRBD1 (6 bases). The CDR3 sequence is 14 residues long. V lost 4 bases and J 10 bases, leaving 22 bases between the germline ends. Germline V gives CDR1 DFQATT, CDR2 SNEGSKA (reference sequence).